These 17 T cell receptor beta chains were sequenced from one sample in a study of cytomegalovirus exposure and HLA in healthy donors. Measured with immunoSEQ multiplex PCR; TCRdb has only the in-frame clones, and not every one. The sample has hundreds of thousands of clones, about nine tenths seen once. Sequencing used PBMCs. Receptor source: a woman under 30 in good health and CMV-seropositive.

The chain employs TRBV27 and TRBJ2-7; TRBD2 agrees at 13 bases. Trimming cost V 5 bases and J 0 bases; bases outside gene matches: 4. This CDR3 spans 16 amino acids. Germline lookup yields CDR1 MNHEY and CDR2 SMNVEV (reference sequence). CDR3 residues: CASSPRTSGSSYEQYF. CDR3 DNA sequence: TGTGCCAGCAGTCCTCGGACTAGCGGGAGCTCCTACGAGCAGTACTTC.

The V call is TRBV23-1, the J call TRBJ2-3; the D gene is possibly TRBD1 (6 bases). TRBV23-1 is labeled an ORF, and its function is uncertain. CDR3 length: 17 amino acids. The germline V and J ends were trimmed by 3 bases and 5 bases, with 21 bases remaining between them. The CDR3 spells CASSHRRTANFVDTQYF. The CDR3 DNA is TGCGCCAGCAGTCACCGGCGGACAGCCAATTTCGTAGATACGCAGTATTTT.

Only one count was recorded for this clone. The CDR3 here is CASSFTLAGKYYEQYF. Here the CDR3 DNA reads TGTGCCAGCAGTTTTACTCTAGCGGGAAAGTACTACGAGCAGTACTTC. V usage is TRBV6-5 and J usage is TRBJ2-7; 9 nucleotides match TRBD2. The CDR3 sequence is 16 residues long. Germline V CDR1 and CDR2: MNHEY, SVGAGI. V lost 4 bases to trimming and J lost 3 bases; unmatched junction nucleotides: 10.

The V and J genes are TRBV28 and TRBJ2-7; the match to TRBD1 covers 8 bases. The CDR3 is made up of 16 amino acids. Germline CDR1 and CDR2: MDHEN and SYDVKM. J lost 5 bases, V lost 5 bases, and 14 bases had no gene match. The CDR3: CASSLRTWTGINEQYF. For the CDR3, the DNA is TGTGCCAGCAGTCTCCGTACTTGGACAGGGATCAACGAGCAGTACTTC.

CDR3 sequence reads: CASTTGGVTEAFF. Here the CDR3 DNA reads TGTGCCAGCACCACAGGGGGGGTAACTGAAGCTTTCTTT. V is TRBV4-2 and J is TRBJ1-1; TRBD1 agrees at 8 bases. From germline, CDR1 is LGHNA and CDR2 YNFKEQ. The CDR3 is 13 amino acids. V gave up 7 bases and J gave up 5 bases; unmatched junction bases: 6.

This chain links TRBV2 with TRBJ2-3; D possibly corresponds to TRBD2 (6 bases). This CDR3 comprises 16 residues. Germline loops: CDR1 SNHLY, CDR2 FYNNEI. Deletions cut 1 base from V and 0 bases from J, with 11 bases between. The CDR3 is CASSEEASGSTDTQYF. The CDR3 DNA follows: TGTGCCAGCAGTGAAGAGGCGAGCGGGAGCACAGATACGCAGTATTTT.

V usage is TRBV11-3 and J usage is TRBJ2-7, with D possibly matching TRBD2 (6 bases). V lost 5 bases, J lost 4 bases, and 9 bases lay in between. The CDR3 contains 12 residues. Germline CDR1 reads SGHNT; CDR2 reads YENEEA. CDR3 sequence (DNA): TGTGCCAGCAGCCACCGGGGGTACGAGCAGTACTTC. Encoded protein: CASSHRGYEQYF.

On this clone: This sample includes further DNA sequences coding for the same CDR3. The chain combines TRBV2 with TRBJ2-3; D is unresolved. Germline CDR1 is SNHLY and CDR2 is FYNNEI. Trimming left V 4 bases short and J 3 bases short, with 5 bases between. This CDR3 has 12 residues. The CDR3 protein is CASSAGTDTQYF. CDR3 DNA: TGTGCCAGCAGTGCCGGGACAGATACGCAGTATTTT.

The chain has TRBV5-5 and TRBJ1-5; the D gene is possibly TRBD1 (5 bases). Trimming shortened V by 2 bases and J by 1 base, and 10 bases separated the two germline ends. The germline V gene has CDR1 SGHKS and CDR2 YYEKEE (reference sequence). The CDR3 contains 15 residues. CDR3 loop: CASSLRSGSNQPQHF. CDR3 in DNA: TGTGCCAGCAGCTTAAGGTCAGGGAGCAATCAGCCCCAGCATTTT.

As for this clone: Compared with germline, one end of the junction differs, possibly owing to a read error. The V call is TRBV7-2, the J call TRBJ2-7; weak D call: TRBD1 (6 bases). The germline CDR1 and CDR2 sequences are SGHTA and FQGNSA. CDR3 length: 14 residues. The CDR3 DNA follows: TGTGCCAGCACCTTACAGGGAATTCCCTACGAGCAGTACTTC. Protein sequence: CASTLQGIPYEQYF.

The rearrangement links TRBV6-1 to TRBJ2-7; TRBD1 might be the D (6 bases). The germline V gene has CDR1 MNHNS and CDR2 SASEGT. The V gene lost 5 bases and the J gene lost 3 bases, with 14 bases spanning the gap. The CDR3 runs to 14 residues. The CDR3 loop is CASSPYRANYEQYF. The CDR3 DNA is TGTGCCAGCAGTCCTTACAGGGCCAACTACGAGCAGTACTTC.

The CDR3 loop reads CASSTLGGVGELFF. CDR3 nucleotide sequence: TGTGCCAGCAGCACCCTAGGGGGGGTCGGGGAGCTGTTTTTT. This chain connects TRBV9 to TRBJ2-2; maybe TRBD2 (7 bases). In germline, CDR1 is SGDLS, CDR2 YYNGEE. V lost 4 bases, J lost 7 bases, and 14 bases lay in between. The CDR3 loop spans 14 amino acids.

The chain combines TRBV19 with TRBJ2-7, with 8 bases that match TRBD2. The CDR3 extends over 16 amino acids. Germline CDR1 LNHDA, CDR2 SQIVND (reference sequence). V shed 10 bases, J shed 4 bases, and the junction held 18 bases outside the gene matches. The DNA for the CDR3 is TGTGCCACCTCGTCTAGCGGGTCGTTAGGGGGGTACGAGCAGTACTTC. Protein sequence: CATSSSGSLGGYEQYF.

The CDR3 spells CASSLARVNTEAFF. CDR3 bases: TGCGCCAGCAGCTTGGCCAGGGTCAACACTGAAGCTTTCTTT. The chain combines TRBV5-1 with TRBJ1-1, with D maybe TRBD1 (5 bases). Trimming removed 0 bases from V and 2 bases from J, with 8 bases in between. CDR1 is SGHRS and CDR2 is YFSETQ in the germline V gene. This CDR3 has 14 residues.

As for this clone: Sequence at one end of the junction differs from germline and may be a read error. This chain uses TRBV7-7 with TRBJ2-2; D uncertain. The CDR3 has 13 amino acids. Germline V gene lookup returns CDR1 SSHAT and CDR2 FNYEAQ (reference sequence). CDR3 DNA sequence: TGTGCTAGCAGCTTAGTCCTCCCCGGGGAGCTGTTTTTT. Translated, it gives CASSLVLPGELFF.

The CDR3 protein is CASSLGGHQPQHF. In nucleotides, the CDR3 is TGTGCCAGCAGCTTAGGGGGCCATCAGCCCCAGCATTTT. The V call is TRBV7-9, the J call TRBJ1-5; a weak D match, TRBD1 (5 bases). The germline gives CDR1 SEHNR, CDR2 FQNEAQ (reference sequence). V was pared by 1 base and J by 5 bases, with 6 bases between. The CDR3 spans 13 residues.

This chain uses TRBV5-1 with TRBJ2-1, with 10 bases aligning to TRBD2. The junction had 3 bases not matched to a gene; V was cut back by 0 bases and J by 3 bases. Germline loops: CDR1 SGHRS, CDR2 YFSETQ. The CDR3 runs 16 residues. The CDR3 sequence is CASSLATSGIYNEQFF. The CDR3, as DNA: TGCGCCAGCAGCTTGGCCACTAGCGGGATCTACAATGAGCAGTTCTTC.